The entry below describes one TCR beta chain. The antigen is unknown. These data are taken from a study of identifying expanded T cells in peripheral blood. Study-wide results and caveats: Across healthy donors, higher total template counts meant significantly greater two-week count variance.

Clones were sequenced by immunoSEQ multiplex PCR, and TCRdb holds only the in-frame ones, with some missing. Of over 70,000 clones listed, 88% are singletons. V shed 5 bases and J 7 bases; nucleotides not matched to a gene: 8. The CDR3 contains 15 residues. Germline CDR1 and CDR2: SGHVS and FNYEAQ. Sample: blood. This receptor was obtained from a person between 18 and 75 years old in good health. The gene calls are TRBV7-6 and TRBJ2-7; 13 nucleotides match TRBD2. The CDR3 DNA is TGTGCCAGCAGCCCAGGACTAGCGGGGGTTTTGGAGCAGTACTTC. It is translated as CASSPGLAGVLEQYF.